Below, 8 T cell receptor beta chains from the same sample are listed, as sequenced in a study of T cell repertoires in ileal Crohn's disease. Produced via immunoSEQ multiplex PCR; TCRdb's table is partial and in-frame only. The profile covers about 62,000 clones, with less than 90% appearing a single time and about 2% taken by the ten largest. This sample's time point: neoterminal ileum biopsy at postoperative endoscopy, about 6 months after surgery. The sample comprised ileal tissue. The receptors derive from an adult with Crohn's disease.

The chain combines TRBV7-2 with TRBJ1-6; 7 nucleotides match TRBD1. Germline values: CDR1 SGHTA, CDR2 FQGNSA. The CDR3 is made up of 18 amino acids. V was clipped by 5 bases and J by 9 bases; unmatched bases: 19. DNA for the CDR3: TGTGCCAGCAGCCCGAAAGGGGGCCGGGATGCCCTGGCTTCACCCCTCCACTTT. This gives the protein CASSPKGGRDALASPLHF.

The chain carries TRBV2 and TRBJ1-2; no clear D gene. The germline CDR1 and CDR2 sequences are SNHLY and FYNNEI. The CDR3 length is 14 residues. The V gene lost 4 bases and the J gene lost 4 bases, with 13 bases spanning the gap. The CDR3: CASSVETGVYGYTF. CDR3 nucleotides: TGTGCCAGCAGTGTGGAGACCGGGGTCTATGGCTACACCTTC.

This clone was seen a handful of times. The CDR3: CASRRQGLYGYTF. As DNA, the CDR3 is TGTGCCAGCAGGCGACAGGGCTTATATGGCTACACCTTC. The V call is TRBV5-4, the J call TRBJ1-2; TRBD1 matches at 7 bases. The germline gives CDR1 SGHNT, CDR2 YYREEE (reference sequence). With 5 bases clipped from V and 5 bases from J, the junction kept 6 bases outside the gene matches. This CDR3 is 13 amino acids long.

The rearrangement joins TRBV6-5 to TRBJ2-7; TRBD1 agrees at 8 bases. V trimming: 1 base; J trimming: 1 base; junction bases outside the gene matches: 6. The CDR3 runs 16 residues. Per the germline V gene, CDR1 is MNHEY and CDR2 is SVGAGI. The CDR3 nucleotides are TGTGCCAGCAGTTACTTCGATACAGGGGGTTCCTACGAGCAGTACTTC. Protein product: CASSYFDTGGSYEQYF.

The V call is TRBV2, the J call TRBJ1-5; possibly TRBD1 for D (5 bases). The ends were cut back, 7 bases at V and 4 bases at J, with 20 bases in the middle. CDR1 is SNHLY, CDR2 FYNNEI, per germline. CDR3 length: 16 amino acids. In nucleotides, the CDR3 is TGTGCCAGCAACATTGACGCTGGGGCTCCAAATCAGCCCCAGCATTTT. It codes for CASNIDAGAPNQPQHF.

CDR3 sequence (DNA): TGTGCCAGCAGTTATACCCGGGGGACGCCCGGGGAAGCTTTCTTT. It codes for CASSYTRGTPGEAFF. The chain has TRBV7-2 and TRBJ1-1; D possibly corresponds to TRBD1 (5 bases). The CDR3 loop spans 15 amino acids. V lost 6 bases and J 8 bases, leaving 22 bases between the germline ends. Germline CDR1 is SGHTA and CDR2 is FQGNSA.

The V and J genes are TRBV6-1 and TRBJ1-5; TRBD1 agrees at 7 bases. V was pared by 6 bases and J by 6 bases, with 11 bases of the junction left unmatched. The CDR3 is 15 residues long. The germline gives CDR1 MNHNS, CDR2 SASEGT. Here the CDR3 DNA reads TGTGCCAGCAGGCCCCTGGGACAGCACAGTCAGCCCCAGCATTTT. Amino acids: CASRPLGQHSQPQHF.

The chain joins TRBV9 to TRBJ2-2; 10 bases fit TRBD2. The CDR3 extends over 16 amino acids. CDR1 and CDR2 from the germline V gene are SGDLS and YYNGEE. J gave up 0 bases and V 3 bases, and 2 bases lay outside the gene matches. This chain's CDR3 is CASSEGTSANTGELFF. The CDR3 DNA reads TGTGCCAGCAGCGAGGGGACTAGCGCGAACACCGGGGAGCTGTTTTTT.